The next 8 T cell receptor beta chains were all read from a single sample in a study of cytomegalovirus exposure and HLA in healthy donors. It was with 60 Vbeta and 13 Jbeta primers that the PCR ran. TCRdb keeps only in-frame clones here, not all; method: immunoSEQ multiplex PCR. The data show about 130,000 clones, roughly 78% seen once. Sequenced sample: PBMCs. Source of these receptors: a man aged 50 or older in good health and CMV-seropositive.

The chain recombines TRBV2 with TRBJ2-3; maybe TRBD2 (5 bases). CDR1 and CDR2 from the germline V gene are SNHLY and FYNNEI. The CDR3 length is 16 residues. The V and J ends lost 4 bases and 11 bases respectively, with 25 bases between them. CDR3 sequence reads: CASSVTGVFPQGKQYF. In nucleotides, the CDR3 is TGTGCCAGCAGTGTGACCGGGGTTTTTCCCCAAGGAAAGCAGTATTTT.

A word on this clone: One junction end does not reproduce the germline sequence, and a read error may be involved. V and J are TRBV29-1 and TRBJ1-2; TRBD1 agrees at 8 bases. The length of the CDR3 is 12 residues. Germline lookup yields CDR1 SQVTM and CDR2 ANQGSEA. CDR3 in DNA: TGCAGCGGCGGACAGGGTAACGATGGCTACACCTTC. This translates into CSGGQGNDGYTF.

The V gene is TRBV4-1, the J gene TRBJ1-2; D is unclear. The CDR3 spans 14 residues. The germline CDR1 and CDR2 sequences are MGHRA and YSYEKL. Trimming pared 0 bases from V and 8 bases from J, leaving 13 bases between. CDR3 in amino acids: CASSQEASTRGYTF. The CDR3 coding sequence is TGCGCCAGCAGCCAAGAGGCCAGCACCAGGGGCTACACCTTC.

The chain links TRBV11-1 to TRBJ2-7; 15 bases fit TRBD2. Germline CDR1 SGHAT, CDR2 FQDESV (reference sequence). The V and J ends lost 0 bases and 7 bases, in that order; junction bases with no gene match: 4. The CDR3 covers 16 residues. The chain's CDR3 is CASSLAPGLAGGEQYF. The CDR3 DNA follows: TGTGCCAGCAGCTTAGCACCGGGACTAGCGGGAGGTGAGCAGTACTTC.

The J gene is TRBJ2-1, the V gene TRBV5-4; D ambiguous. V was cut by 4 bases and J by 4 bases, with 18 bases left in between. Germline V gene sequence: CDR1 SGHNT, CDR2 YYREEE (reference sequence). The CDR3 is 16 residues long. In nucleotides, the CDR3 is TGTGCCAGCAGCCTCGATATCCTAACTCCTTACAATGAGCAGTTCTTC. Encoded protein: CASSLDILTPYNEQFF.

The rearrangement uses TRBV27 and TRBJ2-1, with 7 bases matching TRBD1. Losses at the gene ends were 8 bases for V and 12 bases for J; bases not matched to a gene: 7. This CDR3 region has 11 residues. Germline CDR1 and CDR2: MNHEY and SMNVEV (reference sequence). The CDR3 DNA follows: TGTGCCAGCCTTAACGGGACAGCGCAGTTCTTC. Translation gives CASLNGTAQFF.

The rearrangement uses TRBV5-1 and TRBJ1-1; D perhaps matches TRBD1 (5 bases). The germline CDR1 and CDR2 sequences are SGHRS and YFSETQ. Trimming removed 1 base from V and 7 bases from J, with 8 bases in between. The CDR3 totals 12 residues. The DNA for the CDR3 is TGCGCCAGCAGCTTGAACAGGTTTGAAGCTTTCTTT. Its protein product is CASSLNRFEAFF.

The V call is TRBV19, the J call TRBJ2-5; 11 nucleotides match TRBD2. After removal of 3 bases from V and 3 bases from J, the junction contained 6 bases not matched to a gene. The V gene's germline CDR1 is LNHDA and CDR2 SQIVND (reference sequence). This CDR3 contains 16 residues. The CDR3 region has the DNA TGTGCCAGTAGTATCAATAGCGGGAGGGCCGAAGAGACCCAGTACTTC. Its protein product is CASSINSGRAEETQYF.